Shown below are 19 T cell receptor beta chains from a single sample sequenced in a study of T-cell memory formation after mild COVID-19. One entry per CDR3 protein results from TCRdb running MiXCR on the 5' RACE reads. The sample has 550,000 to 600,000 distinct CDR3 sequences; 17% are singletons. Material: PBMCs or a T cell subset sorted from them (not recorded which). The receptor source for this set is an adult woman who had mild COVID-19 (a few samples of this study predate the infection). Cell type and time point are not known.

This chain uses TRBV4-1 with TRBJ1-4, with TRBD1 matching over 10 bases. This CDR3 is 15 amino acids long. V was pared by 2 bases and J by 7 bases, with 4 bases of the junction left unmatched. Germline loops: CDR1 MGHRA, CDR2 YSYEKL. CDR3 nucleotides: TGCGCCAGCAGCCAAACGGACAGGGGGTCTGAAAAACTGTTTTTT. It translates to CASSQTDRGSEKLFF.

This clonotype was observed at least ten times. This sequence joins TRBV12-3 or TRBV12-4 and TRBJ1-1; 7 nucleotides agree with TRBD1. This CDR3 has 14 amino acids. V shed 3 bases, J shed 1 base, and the junction held 2 bases outside the gene matches. CDR3 amino acids: CASSLTGTNTEAFF. The CDR3 DNA is TGTGCCAGCAGTTTGACAGGGACGAACACTGAAGCTTTCTTT.

The rearrangement joins TRBV12-3 or TRBV12-4 to TRBJ2-3; 8 nucleotides agree with TRBD2. The ends lost 8 bases at V and 2 bases at J; junction bases unmatched: 6. This CDR3 contains 14 residues. The CDR3 DNA reads as TGTGCCAGCTCGCTTAGCGGGGACACAGATACGCAGTATTTT. Translating gives CASSLSGDTDTQYF.

This clonotype was seen more than once but under ten times. The V gene is TRBV3-1, the J gene TRBJ1-1; 9 bases agree with TRBD1. The CDR3 spans 18 residues. Germline V gives CDR1 LGHDT, CDR2 YNNKEL (reference sequence). V trimming: 4 bases; J trimming: 1 base; junction bases outside the gene matches: 13. The CDR3 region has the DNA TGTGCCAGCAGCCGGACCGGGACAGGGATCCGTAGGAACACTGAAGCTTTCTTT. Translation gives CASSRTGTGIRRNTEAFF.

The chain carries TRBV20-1 and TRBJ2-1, with D tentatively TRBD1 or TRBD2 (5 bases each). The CDR3 runs 18 residues. CDR1 DFQATT and CDR2 SNEGSKA come from the germline V gene (reference sequence). Trimming took 0 bases from V and 0 from J, leaving 18 bases between them. Here the CDR3 reads CSARDRGQEWSSYNEQFF. The DNA of the CDR3 is TGCAGTGCTAGAGATCGGGGCCAGGAATGGAGCTCCTACAATGAGCAGTTCTTC.

The rearrangement joins TRBV4-1 to TRBJ2-1; D is possibly TRBD1 or TRBD2 (5 bases each). The V and J ends lost 2 bases and 9 bases respectively, with 11 bases between them. The CDR3 sequence is 13 residues long. CDR1 MGHRA and CDR2 YSYEKL come from the germline V gene. As DNA, the CDR3 is TGCGCCAGCAGCCAATTGGGGCTAGCTGAGCAGTTCTTC. Residues: CASSQLGLAEQFF.

The table lists this clonotype with a few counts. This rearrangement joins TRBV7-2 to TRBJ1-1; D not resolved. CDR1 and CDR2 from the germline V gene are SGHTA and FQGNSA. V dropped 5 bases and J dropped 4 bases, with 14 bases sitting between them. The CDR3 contains 14 residues. The CDR3 DNA sequence: TGTGCCAGCAGCCCATCGGGCAGTCGCACTGAAGCTTTCTTT. This sequence encodes CASSPSGSRTEAFF.

The CDR3 region is CASSSPTGEETQYF. DNA for the CDR3: TGTGCCAGCAGCTCTCCGACAGGGGAGGAGACCCAGTACTTC. The V and J genes are TRBV13 and TRBJ2-5; 8 positions match TRBD1. CDR3 length: 14 amino acids. In germline, CDR1 is PRHDT, CDR2 FYEKMQ (reference sequence). Unmatched junction bases numbered 6, after V lost 4 bases and J lost 5 bases.

V gene TRBV5-1 combines with J gene TRBJ2-2; D gene ambiguous. Germline assignment: CDR1 SGHRS and CDR2 YFSETQ. V lost 4 bases and J 4 bases, leaving 8 bases between the germline ends. CDR3 length: 13 residues. CDR3 nucleotide sequence: TGCGCCAGCAGCCGGATTCGCACCGGGGAGCTGTTTTTT. This sequence encodes CASSRIRTGELFF.

This chain connects TRBV7-2 to TRBJ2-2; 12 bases fit TRBD2. The ends lost 5 bases at V and 5 bases at J; junction bases unmatched: 6. In germline, CDR1 is SGHTA, CDR2 FQGNSA. This CDR3 region has 16 residues. In DNA form, the CDR3 reads TGTGCCAGCAGCCCCGAGACTAGCGGGAGAACCGGGGAGCTGTTTTTT. Its protein product is CASSPETSGRTGELFF.

This clonotype turned up a few times. The chain uses TRBV7-9 and TRBJ2-5; D may be TRBD1 or TRBD2 (5 bases each). The CDR3 contains 16 residues. V was shortened by 6 bases and J by 3 bases, with 20 bases between the two germline ends. Germline CDR1 is SEHNR and CDR2 is FQNEAQ (reference sequence). The chain's CDR3 is CASSQTPGRGEETQYF. CDR3 bases: TGTGCCAGCAGTCAAACTCCTGGCAGAGGGGAAGAGACCCAGTACTTC.

The chain links TRBV11-2 to TRBJ2-3; D could derive from TRBD1 or TRBD2 (6 bases each). V lost 5 bases, J lost 4 bases, and 22 bases lay in between. The CDR3 length is 17 residues. Germline V gene lookup returns CDR1 SGHAT and CDR2 FQNNGV. The CDR3 loop is CASSLWVVGGPPDTQYF. The CDR3 coding sequence is TGTGCCAGCAGCCTTTGGGTGGTGGGGGGCCCCCCAGATACGCAGTATTTT. Looking up the rest from reference TRBV11-2 and TRBJ2-3 gives the full variable domain: EAGVAQSPRYKIIEKRQSVAFWCNPISGHATLYWYQQILGQGPKLLIQFQNNGVVDDSQLPKDRFSAERLKGVDSTLKIQPAKLEDSAVYLCASSLWVVGGPPDTQYFGPGTRLTVL.

The rearrangement links TRBV6-2 or TRBV6-3 to TRBJ2-7; 16 nucleotides agree with TRBD2. This CDR3 region has 15 residues. Germline V lookup: CDR1 MNHEY, CDR2 SVGEGT. V gave up 6 bases and J gave up 1 base; unmatched junction bases: 0. CDR3 nucleotide sequence: TGTGCCAGCAGGGGACTAGCGGGAGGGTCCTACGAGCAGTACTTC. It translates to CASRGLAGGSYEQYF.

This chain uses TRBV7-3 with TRBJ2-1, with 7 bases fitting TRBD2. Per germline, CDR1 SGHTA and CDR2 FQGTGA. This CDR3 has 19 residues. Losses at the gene ends were 1 base for V and 2 bases for J; bases not matched to a gene: 14. The CDR3 bases are TGTGCCAGCAGCTTAATGGGGTCTTTAGTGGGAGGGACCTACAATGAGCAGTTCTTC. Translated, it gives CASSLMGSLVGGTYNEQFF.

The chain recombines TRBV2 with TRBJ2-1, with TRBD1 matching 10 bases. The J segment lost 3 bases and the V segment lost 7 bases, leaving 6 bases of the junction unmatched. CDR1 and CDR2 from the germline V gene are SNHLY and FYNNEI. This CDR3 is 15 amino acids long. CDR3 loop: CASKTGTGDYNEQFF. In DNA form, the CDR3 reads TGTGCCAGCAAAACCGGGACAGGGGACTACAATGAGCAGTTCTTC.

This clonotype was detected a few times. V and J are TRBV29-1 and TRBJ2-2; D is unresolved. The ends were cut back, 3 bases at V and 1 base at J, with 6 bases in the middle. Germline-derived CDR1 and CDR2 are SQVTM and ANQGSEA. The CDR3 is made up of 13 amino acids. CDR3 nucleotide sequence: TGCAGCGTTGATCTTCTGAACACCGGGGAGCTGTTTTTT. It codes for CSVDLLNTGELFF.

The rearrangement uses TRBV9 and TRBJ2-5, with 15 nucleotides matching TRBD2. The CDR3 runs 15 residues. The ends lost 3 bases at V and 5 bases at J; junction bases unmatched: 2. Germline V gene sequence: CDR1 SGDLS, CDR2 YYNGEE. In DNA form, the CDR3 reads TGTGCCAGCAGCGGGACTAGCGGGGGGGCTGAGACCCAGTACTTC. It codes for CASSGTSGGAETQYF.

The gene calls are TRBV2 and TRBJ2-1; 13 positions agree with TRBD2. CDR1 and CDR2 from the germline V gene are SNHLY and FYNNEI. The length of the CDR3 is 18 residues. V lost 7 bases and J lost 3; bases outside the gene matches: 12. CDR3 region: CASTGTSGAFRIYNEQFF. The CDR3 nucleotides are TGTGCCAGCACCGGGACTAGCGGGGCTTTCCGTATCTACAATGAGCAGTTCTTC.

The CDR3 DNA follows: TGCAGCGTTGATAGGCTAGCGGGAGGATCCACCTACAATGAGCAGTTCTTC. It encodes CSVDRLAGGSTYNEQFF. This rearrangement joins TRBV29-1 to TRBJ2-1; 11 bases match TRBD2. The CDR3 runs to 17 residues. From germline, CDR1 is SQVTM and CDR2 ANQGSEA. The J segment lost 2 bases and the V segment lost 3 bases, leaving 9 bases of the junction unmatched.